This is a list of T cell receptor beta chains from one sample in a study of CD8+ T cells in alopecia areata. Clones were read by immunoSEQ multiplex PCR, and TCRdb kept only the in-frame ones, dropping some. The sample carries about 150,000 clones, around three fifths recorded once. Sequences were derived from CD4+ T cells sorted from blood, sampled at week 0. The source is a human donor with alopecia areata. CDR3s include the opening cysteine and the closing phenylalanine or tryptophan. A D gene is named only where the DNA matches it firmly. Rows may omit the clone size; those that give it use once, few, many or a size class.

few	-	TRBV7-8	14	TRBJ2-2	CASSLGSTAGELFF	TGTGCCAGCAGCTTAGGTTCCACTGCCGGGGAGCTGTTTTTT
-	TRBD1	TRBV18	13	TRBJ2-5	CASSPQGDETQYF	TGTGCCAGCTCTCCTCAGGGGGACGAGACCCAGTACTTC
once	-	TRBV7-6	14	TRBJ2-5	CASSLGANQETQYF	TGTGCCAGCAGCTTAGGGGCAAACCAAGAGACCCAGTACTTC
few	-	TRBV4-2	16	TRBJ1-5	CASSQGDGVGNQPQHF	TGTGCCAGCAGCCAAGGGGATGGTGTAGGCAATCAGCCCCAGCATTTT
-	TRBD2	TRBV29-1	14	TRBJ2-3	CSGGTSGFVDTQYF	TGCAGCGGGGGGACTAGCGGGTTCGTGGATACGCAGTATTTT
-	-	TRBV4-3	16	TRBJ2-1	CASSQSSVSSYNEQFF	TGCGCCAGCAGCCAATCTAGCGTAAGCTCCTACAATGAGCAGTTCTTC
few	-	TRBV14	13	TRBJ2-2	CASRGSRTGELFF	TGTGCCAGCAGAGGATCGAGAACCGGGGAGCTGTTTTTT
-	-	TRBV5-4	12	TRBJ2-1	CASSLFTGEQFF	TGTGCCAGCAGCCTATTCACCGGGGAGCAGTTCTTC
once	-	TRBV7-3	12	TRBJ1-2	CASSLMGEGYTF	TGTGCCAGCAGCTTAATGGGGGAGGGCTACACCTTC
-	TRBD2	TRBV7-2	15	TRBJ2-1	CASSLTSGAYNEQFF	TGTGCCAGCAGCCTAACTAGCGGAGCCTACAATGAGCAGTTCTTC
few	TRBD1	TRBV10-3	16	TRBJ2-2	CAISGTGGADTGELFF	TGTGCCATCAGTGGGACAGGGGGCGCCGACACCGGGGAGCTGTTTTTT
-	-	TRBV7-2	15	TRBJ2-1	CASSSGAGSYNEQFF	TGTGCCAGCAGCTCCGGTGCAGGGTCCTACAATGAGCAGTTCTTC
few	-	TRBV14	14	TRBJ1-6	CASSQDGGNSPLHF	TGTGCCAGCAGCCAAGATGGGGGAAATTCACCCCTCCACTTT
few	-	TRBV14	16	TRBJ1-5	CASSQVSGQRNQPQHF	TGTGCCAGCAGCCAAGTATCCGGACAGCGCAATCAGCCCCAGCATTTT